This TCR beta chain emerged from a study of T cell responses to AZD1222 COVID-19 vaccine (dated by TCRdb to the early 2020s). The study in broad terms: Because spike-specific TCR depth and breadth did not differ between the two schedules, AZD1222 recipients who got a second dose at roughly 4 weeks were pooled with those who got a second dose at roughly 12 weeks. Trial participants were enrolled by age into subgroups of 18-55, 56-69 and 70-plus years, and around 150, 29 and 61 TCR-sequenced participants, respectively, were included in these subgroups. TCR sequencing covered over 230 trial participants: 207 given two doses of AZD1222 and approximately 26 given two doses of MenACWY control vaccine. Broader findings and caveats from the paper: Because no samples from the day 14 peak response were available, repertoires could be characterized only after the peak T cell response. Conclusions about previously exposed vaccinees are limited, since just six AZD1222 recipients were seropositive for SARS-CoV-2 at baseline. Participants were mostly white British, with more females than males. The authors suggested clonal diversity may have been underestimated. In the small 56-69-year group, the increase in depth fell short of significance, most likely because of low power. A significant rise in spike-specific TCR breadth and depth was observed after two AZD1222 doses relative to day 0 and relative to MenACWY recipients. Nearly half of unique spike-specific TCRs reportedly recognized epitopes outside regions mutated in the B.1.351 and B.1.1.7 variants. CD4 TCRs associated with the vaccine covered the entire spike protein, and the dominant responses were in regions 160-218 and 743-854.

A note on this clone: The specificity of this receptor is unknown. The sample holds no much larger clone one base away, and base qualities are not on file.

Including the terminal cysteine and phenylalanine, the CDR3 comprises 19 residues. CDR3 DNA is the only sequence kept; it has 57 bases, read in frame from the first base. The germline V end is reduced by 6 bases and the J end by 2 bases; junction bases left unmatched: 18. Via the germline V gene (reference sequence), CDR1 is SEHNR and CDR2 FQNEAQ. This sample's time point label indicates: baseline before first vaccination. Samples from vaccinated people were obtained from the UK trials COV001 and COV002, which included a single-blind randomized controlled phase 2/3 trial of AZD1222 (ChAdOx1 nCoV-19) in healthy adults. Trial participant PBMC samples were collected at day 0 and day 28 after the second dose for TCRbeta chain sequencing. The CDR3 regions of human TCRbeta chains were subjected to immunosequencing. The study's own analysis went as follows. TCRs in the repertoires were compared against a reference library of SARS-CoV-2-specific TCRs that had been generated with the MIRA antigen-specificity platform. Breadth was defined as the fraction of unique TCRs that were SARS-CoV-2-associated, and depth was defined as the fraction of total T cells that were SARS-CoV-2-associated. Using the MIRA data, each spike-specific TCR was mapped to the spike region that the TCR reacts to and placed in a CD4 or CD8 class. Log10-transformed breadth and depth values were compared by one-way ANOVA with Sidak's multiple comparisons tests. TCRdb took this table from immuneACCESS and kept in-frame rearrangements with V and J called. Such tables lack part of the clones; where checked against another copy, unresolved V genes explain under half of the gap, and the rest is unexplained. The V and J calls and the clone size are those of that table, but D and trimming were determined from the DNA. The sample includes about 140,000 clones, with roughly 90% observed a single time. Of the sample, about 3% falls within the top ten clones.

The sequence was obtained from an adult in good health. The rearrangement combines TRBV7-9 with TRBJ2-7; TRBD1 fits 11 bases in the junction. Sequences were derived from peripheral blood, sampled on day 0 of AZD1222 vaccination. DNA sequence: TGTGCCAGCAGTCGGGCGAGGACAGGGGGCCCTACGTCAACCTACGAGCAGTACTTC. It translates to CASSRARTGGPTSTYEQYF.